The 25 T cell receptor beta chains below all came from one sample that was sequenced in a study of vaccination and CD4 T cells after COVID-19. Stated treatment: roughly ten-day PBMC culture with coronavirus spike peptide pools or control peptides (ViraFEST assay). Sequencing of the DNA from cultured CD4+ T cells was carried out with the Oncomine TCR Beta short-read assay. TCRdb reanalysed the PCR reads using MiXCR and keeps one entry per CDR3 protein. The sample lists more than 10,000 distinct CDR3 sequences, roughly 57% occurring once. Their antigens are not known. The sequencing used CD4+ T cells from blood, cultured in vitro, collected before SARS-CoV-2 vaccination. Source of these receptors: a human donor who had recovered from COVID-19.

The chain is built from TRBV30 and TRBJ1-2, with D tentatively TRBD1 (5 bases). The CDR3 has 17 amino acids. With 4 bases removed from V and 4 bases from J, the gap between germline ends came to 25 bases. Per germline, CDR1 GTSNPN and CDR2 SVGIG (reference sequence). The CDR3 DNA follows: TGTGCCTGGACTCTCGGGGTAAGGGACTACGGCCTCTATGGCTACACCTTC. Its translation: CAWTLGVRDYGLYGYTF.

The rearrangement uses TRBV19 and TRBJ2-7, with D possibly being TRBD1 or TRBD2 (5 bases each). There are 13 residues in the CDR3. Deletions cut 3 bases from V and 5 bases from J, with 11 bases between. CDR1 is LNHDA and CDR2 is SQIVND in the germline V gene (reference sequence). The CDR3 coding sequence is TGTGCCAGTAGTATGGACGGGACGAACGAGCAGTACTTC. Its translation is CASSMDGTNEQYF. Full variable domain (missing parts from reference TRBV19 and TRBJ2-7): DGGITQSPKYLFRKEGQNVTLSCEQNLNHDAMYWYRQDPGQGLRLIYYSQIVNDFQKGDIAEGYSVSREKKESFPLTVTSAQKNPTAFYLCASSMDGTNEQYFGPGTRLTVT.

Only a few counts were recorded for this clonotype. This chain uses TRBV6-1 with TRBJ1-2; tentatively, D is TRBD1 (5 bases). The CDR3 is 14 amino acids. The germline V gene has CDR1 MNHNS and CDR2 SASEGT. Trimming removed 8 bases from V and 0 bases from J, with 13 bases in between. The CDR3 region is CASGRDRTNYGYTF. CDR3 nucleotides: TGTGCCAGCGGACGGGACCGTACTAACTATGGCTACACCTTC.

A note on this clonotype: The junction departs from germline at one end; a sequencing error may be responsible. The chain carries TRBV6-1 and TRBJ2-7, with 12 bases identical to TRBD1. This CDR3 comprises 14 residues. The germline CDR1 and CDR2 sequences are MNHNS and SASEGT. The CDR3 bases are TGCGCCAGCACCGGGACAGGGGGCATCTACGAGCAGTACTTC. This codes for CASTGTGGIYEQYF.

This clonotype has more than one count but fewer than ten. The V gene is TRBV7-8, the J gene TRBJ1-1; D not resolved. Germline loops: CDR1 SGHVS, CDR2 FQNEAQ. CDR3 size: 13 residues. Trimming stripped 8 bases from V and 1 base from J, with 11 bases between. Here the CDR3 DNA reads TGTGCCAGCGGAAGAATGACGAACACTGAAGCTTTCTTT. Amino acids: CASGRMTNTEAFF.

This chain joins TRBV27 and TRBJ1-2; TRBD1 aligns across 7 bases. This CDR3 region has 16 residues. Germline CDR1 is MNHEY and CDR2 is SMNVEV (reference sequence). V was clipped by 4 bases and J by 0 bases; unmatched bases: 8. The CDR3 region has the DNA TGTGCCAGCAGTTCTCTTAACAGGGGAACTAACTATGGCTACACCTTC. As protein: CASSSLNRGTNYGYTF.

The chain recombines TRBV21-1 with TRBJ1-1. TRBV21-1 is a pseudogene. CDR3 length: 13 amino acids. CDR3 sequence: CASSNRVLPEAFF. The CDR3 DNA follows: TGTGCCAGCAGCAACCGTGTCTTACCTGAAGCTTTCTTT.

The rearrangement links TRBV20-1 to TRBJ1-6, with 10 bases identical to TRBD1. The length of the CDR3 is 13 residues. Trimming removed 6 bases from V and 8 bases from J; junction bases left unmatched: 4. The germline CDR1 and CDR2 sequences are DFQATT and SNEGSKA (reference sequence). The CDR3 bases are TGCAGTGCATCTGACAGGGGGCATTCACCCCTCCACTTT. This encodes CSASDRGHSPLHF.

CDR3: CASSDSRVGRNTQYF. The CDR3 DNA follows: TGTGCCAGCAGTGACTCGAGGGTAGGGCGAAATACGCAGTATTTT. J is TRBJ2-3 and V is TRBV6-4; maybe TRBD2 (5 bases). Germline CDR1 and CDR2: MRHNA and SNTAGT. This CDR3 has 15 residues. V was trimmed by 0 bases and J by 7 bases, leaving 14 bases between them.

The chain has TRBV27 and TRBJ2-3; TRBD2 aligns across 10 bases. The CDR3 extends over 15 amino acids. Trimming removed 4 bases from V and 1 base from J; junction bases left unmatched: 2. The V gene's germline CDR1 is MNHEY and CDR2 SMNVEV (reference sequence). The CDR3 is CASSSGLAGTDTQYF. The CDR3 nucleotides are TGTGCCAGCAGTTCCGGACTAGCGGGCACAGATACGCAGTATTTT.

This sequence joins TRBV11-3 and TRBJ2-1, with D possibly being TRBD1 (6 bases). The CDR3 is made up of 17 amino acids. Between the trimmed V and J ends, which lost 5 bases and 3 bases, there was a span of 20 bases. The germline V gene has CDR1 SGHNT and CDR2 YENEEA. CDR3 nucleotides: TGTGCCAGCAGCACGAACCTCCAGGGGACGAACTACAATGAGCAGTTCTTC. It is translated as CASSTNLQGTNYNEQFF.

This clonotype appeared a single time. This chain connects TRBV12-3 or TRBV12-4 to TRBJ2-3; D might be TRBD1 or TRBD2, each matching 5 bases. Trimming pared 3 bases from V and 1 base from J, leaving 8 bases between. The CDR3 totals 14 residues. The CDR3 nucleotides are TGTGCCAGCAGTTTGTGGGGACGCACAGATACGCAGTATTTT. Translation gives CASSLWGRTDTQYF.

The rearrangement uses TRBV7-8 and TRBJ2-7; D gene unclear. The germline CDR1 and CDR2 sequences are SGHVS and FQNEAQ. Trimming removed 5 bases from V and 3 bases from J, with 11 bases in between. CDR3 length: 13 amino acids. The CDR3 DNA sequence: TGTGCCAGCAGCAATCCTACAGACTACGAGCAGTACTTC. It is translated as CASSNPTDYEQYF.

The J gene is TRBJ2-3, the V gene TRBV7-2; a possible D gene is TRBD2 (6 bases). The germline V gene encodes CDR1 SGHTA and CDR2 FQGNSA. V lost 1 base and J lost 5, with 13 bases in between. CDR3 length: 15 residues. CDR3 DNA sequence: TGTGCCAGCAGCTTAGAATGGAGGGGCGGAGATACGCAGTATTTT. It yields the protein CASSLEWRGGDTQYF. Combining the CDR3 with reference TRBV7-2 and TRBJ2-3 gives the whole variable domain GAGVSQSPSNKVTEKGKDVELRCDPISGHTALYWYRQSLGQGLEFLIYFQGNSAPDKSGLPSDRFSAERTGGSVSTLTIQRTQQEDSAVYLCASSLEWRGGDTQYFGPGTRLTVL.

The gene calls are TRBV27 and TRBJ2-3, with 8 bases identical to TRBD2. CDR3 length: 15 residues. The J segment lost 2 bases and the V segment lost 5 bases, leaving 6 bases of the junction unmatched. Germline CDR1 MNHEY, CDR2 SMNVEV (reference sequence). CDR3 coding DNA: TGTGCCAGCAGTCTAACTAGCGGTTCCACAGATACGCAGTATTTT. This translates into CASSLTSGSTDTQYF.

The rearrangement links TRBV7-3 to TRBJ2-3; 14 bases fit TRBD2. The trim removed 0 bases at V and 6 bases at J, leaving 5 bases unmatched. The CDR3 loop spans 17 amino acids. Germline V CDR1 and CDR2: SGHTA, FQGTGA. The chain's CDR3 is CASSLTGTSGGGDTQYF. In DNA, the CDR3 is TGTGCCAGCAGCTTAACGGGGACTAGCGGGGGCGGGGATACGCAGTATTTT. The whole variable domain, remainder taken from reference TRBV7-3 and TRBJ2-3, is GAGVSQTPSNKVTEKGKYVELRCDPISGHTALYWYRQSLGQGPEFLIYFQGTGAADDSGLPNDRFFAVRPEGSVSTLKIQRTERGDSAVYLCASSLTGTSGGGDTQYFGPGTRLTVL.

The V call is TRBV2, the J call TRBJ1-2; the D is unclear. The CDR3 sequence is 12 residues long. Germline assignment: CDR1 SNHLY and CDR2 FYNNEI. The V end lost 7 bases, the J end lost 6 bases, and 12 bases lay between the germline ends. CDR3 in amino acids: CASTPGGDGYTF. CDR3 nucleotide sequence: TGTGCCAGCACGCCGGGCGGGGATGGCTACACCTTC.

CDR3 sequence reads: CASSPEWARDRGNGYTF. CDR3 DNA sequence: TGTGCCAGCAGCCCAGAATGGGCAAGGGACCGCGGCAATGGCTACACCTTC. The chain couples TRBV6-2 or TRBV6-3 to TRBJ1-2; possible D gene TRBD1, 5 bases. Between the trimmed V and J ends, which lost 6 bases and 6 bases, there was a span of 26 bases. CDR1 and CDR2 from the germline V gene are MNHEY and SVGEGT. The CDR3 consists of 17 residues.

This chain uses TRBV19 with TRBJ2-1; 14 positions match TRBD2. V was clipped by 3 bases and J by 7 bases; unmatched bases: 5. CDR1 and CDR2 (germline): LNHDA, SQIVND (reference sequence). The CDR3 runs 16 residues. CDR3 protein: CASSIGTSGSGNEQFF. CDR3 coding DNA: TGTGCCAGTAGTATCGGGACTAGCGGGAGCGGGAATGAGCAGTTCTTC.

The chain is built from TRBV20-1 and TRBJ1-1; D uncertain. The CDR3 length is 17 residues. Between the trimmed V and J ends, which lost 2 bases and 1 base, there was a span of 20 bases. Germline V gives CDR1 DFQATT, CDR2 SNEGSKA (reference sequence). CDR3 bases: TGCAGTGCTAGATATTTACCAGGCCCTAATTCGAACACTGAAGCTTTCTTT. It is translated as CSARYLPGPNSNTEAFF.

The rearrangement links TRBV7-2 to TRBJ1-5; D is unresolved. V was shortened by 4 bases and J by 6 bases, with 7 bases between the two germline ends. Germline V gene lookup returns CDR1 SGHTA and CDR2 FQGNSA. This CDR3 region has 12 residues. The CDR3 spells CASSYTAQPQHF. The CDR3 coding sequence is TGTGCCAGCAGCTACACGGCTCAGCCCCAGCATTTT.

This clonotype showed up just a few times. The rearrangement uses TRBV20-1 and TRBJ1-2; D possibly corresponds to TRBD1 (5 bases). The V and J ends lost 4 bases and 4 bases respectively, with 10 bases between them. Germline assignment: CDR1 DFQATT and CDR2 SNEGSKA (reference sequence). The CDR3 consists of 12 residues. This CDR3 reads CSATPDTYGYTF. In DNA, the CDR3 is TGCAGTGCTACCCCGGACACCTATGGCTACACCTTC.

This clonotype was seen just once. CDR3 protein: CASSLSGVSTDTQYF. For the CDR3, the DNA is TGTGCCAGCAGCCTTAGCGGGGTTAGCACAGATACGCAGTATTTT. The rearrangement uses TRBV7-2 and TRBJ2-3; TRBD2 matches 8 bases. CDR1 is SGHTA, CDR2 FQGNSA, per germline. The J segment lost 0 bases and the V segment lost 5 bases, leaving 4 bases of the junction unmatched. CDR3 size: 15 residues.

The gene calls are TRBV29-1 and TRBJ2-7, with TRBD1 matching 8 bases. Trimming removed 5 bases from V and 2 bases from J; junction bases left unmatched: 5. This CDR3 is 13 amino acids long. Germline CDR1 is SQVTM and CDR2 is ANQGSEA. The CDR3 sequence: CSVTRTGTYEQYF. DNA for the CDR3: TGCAGCGTTACCCGGACAGGGACCTACGAGCAGTACTTC.

The rearrangement uses TRBV2 and TRBJ2-7; TRBD1 might be the D (7 bases). This CDR3 spans 14 amino acids. Germline V lookup: CDR1 SNHLY, CDR2 FYNNEI. Trimming removed 6 bases at V and 1 base at J, with 13 bases between. This CDR3 is CASREEGASYEQYF. CDR3 in DNA: TGTGCCAGCAGGGAGGAGGGGGCGTCCTACGAGCAGTACTTC.